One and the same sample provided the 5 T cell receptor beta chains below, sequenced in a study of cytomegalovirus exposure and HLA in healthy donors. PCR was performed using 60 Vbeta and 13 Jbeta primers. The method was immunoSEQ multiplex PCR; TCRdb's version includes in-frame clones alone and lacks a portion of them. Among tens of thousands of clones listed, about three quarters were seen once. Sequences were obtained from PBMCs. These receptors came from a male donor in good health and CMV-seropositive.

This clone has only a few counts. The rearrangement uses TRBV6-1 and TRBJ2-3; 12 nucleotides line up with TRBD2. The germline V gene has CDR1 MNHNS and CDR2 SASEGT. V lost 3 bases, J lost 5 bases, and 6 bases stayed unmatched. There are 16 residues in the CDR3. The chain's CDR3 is CASSDNPTSGGDTQYF. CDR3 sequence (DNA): TGTGCCAGCAGTGACAACCCGACTAGCGGGGGAGATACGCAGTATTTT.

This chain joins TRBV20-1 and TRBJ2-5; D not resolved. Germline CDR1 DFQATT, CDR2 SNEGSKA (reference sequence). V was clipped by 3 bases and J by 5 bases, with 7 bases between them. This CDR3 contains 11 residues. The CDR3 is CSASERETQYF. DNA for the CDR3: TGCAGTGCTAGTGAGAGGGAGACCCAGTACTTC.

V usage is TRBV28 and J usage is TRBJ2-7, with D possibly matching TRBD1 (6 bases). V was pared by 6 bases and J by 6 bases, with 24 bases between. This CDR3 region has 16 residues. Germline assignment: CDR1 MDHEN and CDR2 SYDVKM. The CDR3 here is CASSSGGLGASGEQYF. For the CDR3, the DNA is TGTGCCAGCAGCTCCGGTGGTTTGGGGGCCTCAGGCGAGCAGTACTTC. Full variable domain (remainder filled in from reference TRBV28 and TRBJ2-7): DVKVTQSSRYLVKRTGEKVFLECVQDMDHENMFWYRQDPGLGLRLIYFSYDVKMKEKGDIPEGYSVSREKKERFSLILESASTNQTSMYLCASSSGGLGASGEQYFGPGTRLTVT.

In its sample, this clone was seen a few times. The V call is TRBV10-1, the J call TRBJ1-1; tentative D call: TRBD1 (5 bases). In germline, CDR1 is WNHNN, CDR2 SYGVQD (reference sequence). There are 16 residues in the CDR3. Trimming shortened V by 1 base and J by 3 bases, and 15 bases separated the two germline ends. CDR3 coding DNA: TGCGCCAGCAGTGAGTGGGGGGAGTTAGTTGACACTGAAGCTTTCTTT. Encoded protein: CASSEWGELVDTEAFF.

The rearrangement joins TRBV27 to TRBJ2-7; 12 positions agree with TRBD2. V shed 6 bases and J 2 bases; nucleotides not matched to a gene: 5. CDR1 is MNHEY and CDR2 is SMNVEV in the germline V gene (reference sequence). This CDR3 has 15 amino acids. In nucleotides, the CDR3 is TGTGCCAGCAGCCGGACTAGCGGGGTTACCTACGAGCAGTACTTC. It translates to CASSRTSGVTYEQYF.